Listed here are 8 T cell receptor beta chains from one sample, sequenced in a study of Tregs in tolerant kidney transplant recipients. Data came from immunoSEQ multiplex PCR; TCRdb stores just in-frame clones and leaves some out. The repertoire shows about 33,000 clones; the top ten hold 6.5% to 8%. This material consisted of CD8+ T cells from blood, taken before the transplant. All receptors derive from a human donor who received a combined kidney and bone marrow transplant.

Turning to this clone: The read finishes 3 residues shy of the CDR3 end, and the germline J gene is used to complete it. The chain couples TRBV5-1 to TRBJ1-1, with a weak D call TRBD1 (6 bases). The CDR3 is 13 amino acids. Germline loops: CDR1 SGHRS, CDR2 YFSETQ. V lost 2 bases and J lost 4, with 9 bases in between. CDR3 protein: CASSLSGVTEAFF. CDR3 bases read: TGCGCCAGCAGCTTATCAGGGGTCACTGAA.

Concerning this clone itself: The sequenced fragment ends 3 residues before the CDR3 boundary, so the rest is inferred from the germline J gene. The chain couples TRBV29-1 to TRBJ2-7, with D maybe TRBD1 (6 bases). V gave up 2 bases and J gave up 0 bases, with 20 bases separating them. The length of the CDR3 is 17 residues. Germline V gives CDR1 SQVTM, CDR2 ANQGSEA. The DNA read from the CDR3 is TGCAGCGTTGAAACGGGACACCCCATGAAGGGCTCCTACGAG. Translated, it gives CSVETGHPMKGSYE. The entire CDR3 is CSVETGHPMKGSYEQYF.

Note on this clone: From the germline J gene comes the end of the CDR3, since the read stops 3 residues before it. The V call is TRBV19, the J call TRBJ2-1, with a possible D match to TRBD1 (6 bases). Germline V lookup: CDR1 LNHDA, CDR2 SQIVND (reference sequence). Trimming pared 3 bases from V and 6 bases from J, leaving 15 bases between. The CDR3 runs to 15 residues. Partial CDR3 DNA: TGTGCCAGTAGTATTGCCAGGGGAAGGGTCAATGAG. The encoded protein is CASSIARGRVNE. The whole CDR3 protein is CASSIARGRVNEQFF.

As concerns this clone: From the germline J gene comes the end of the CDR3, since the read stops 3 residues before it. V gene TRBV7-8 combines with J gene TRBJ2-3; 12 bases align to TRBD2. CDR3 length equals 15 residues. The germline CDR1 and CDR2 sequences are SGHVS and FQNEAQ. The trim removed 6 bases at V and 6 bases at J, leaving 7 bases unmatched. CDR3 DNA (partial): TGTGCCAGCAGGACACTAGCGGGAGGACGGGATACG. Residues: CASRTLAGGRDT. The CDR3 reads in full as CASRTLAGGRDTQYF.

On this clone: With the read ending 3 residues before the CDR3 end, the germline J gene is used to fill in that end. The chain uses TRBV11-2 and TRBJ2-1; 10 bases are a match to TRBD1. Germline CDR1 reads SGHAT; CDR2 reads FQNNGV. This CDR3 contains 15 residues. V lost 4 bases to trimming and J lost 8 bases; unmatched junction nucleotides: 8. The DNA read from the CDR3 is TGTGCCAGCAGCTCCGGGACAGGGGCTTTAGATGAG. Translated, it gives CASSSGTGALDE. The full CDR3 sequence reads CASSSGTGALDEQFF.

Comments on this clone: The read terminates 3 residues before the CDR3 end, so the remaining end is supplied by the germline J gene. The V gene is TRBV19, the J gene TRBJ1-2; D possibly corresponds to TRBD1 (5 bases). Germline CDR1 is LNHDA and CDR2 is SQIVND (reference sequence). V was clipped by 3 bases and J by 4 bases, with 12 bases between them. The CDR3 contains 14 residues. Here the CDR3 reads CASSIWGLPYGYTF. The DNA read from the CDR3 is TGTGCCAGTAGTATTTGGGGCTTACCCTATGGC. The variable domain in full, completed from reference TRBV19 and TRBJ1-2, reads DGGITQSPKYLFRKEGQNVTLSCEQNLNHDAMYWYRQDPGQGLRLIYYSQIVNDFQKGDIAEGYSVSREKKESFPLTVTSAQKNPTAFYLCASSIWGLPYGYTFGSGTRLTVV.

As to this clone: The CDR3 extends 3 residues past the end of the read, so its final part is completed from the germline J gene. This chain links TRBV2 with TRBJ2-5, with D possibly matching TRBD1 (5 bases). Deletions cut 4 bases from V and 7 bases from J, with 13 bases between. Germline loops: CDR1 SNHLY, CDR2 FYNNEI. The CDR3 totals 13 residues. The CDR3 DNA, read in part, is TGTGCCAGCAGTGGAGACTCCCAGGGGACC. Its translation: CASSGDSQGT. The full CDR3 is CASSGDSQGTQYF.

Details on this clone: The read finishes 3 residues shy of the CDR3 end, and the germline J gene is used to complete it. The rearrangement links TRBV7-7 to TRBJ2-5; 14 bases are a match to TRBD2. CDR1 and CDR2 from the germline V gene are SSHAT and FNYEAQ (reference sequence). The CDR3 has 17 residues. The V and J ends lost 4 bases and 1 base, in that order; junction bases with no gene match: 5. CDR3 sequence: CASSSGLAGALQETQYF. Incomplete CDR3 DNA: TGTGCCAGCAGCTCGGGACTAGCGGGGGCACTCCAAGAGACC.